These T cell receptor beta chains were read from a single sample in a study of identical twins. TCRdb re-derived calls from the 5' RACE reads in MiXCR, one entry per CDR3 protein. The sample has roughly 690,000 distinct CDR3 sequences; 21% are singletons. These data also featured in a second study, about T cells expressing NK-cell markers.

The sequenced sample was PBMCs. Source of these receptors: a woman under 30 in good health. The CDR3 runs from the conserved cysteine through the conserved F or W. The D gene is left open where the match is weak. Clone size appears in some rows only: once, few, many, or a class for an expanded clone.

>NA|TRBJ1-2|NA|TRBV20-1
TGCAGTGCGTCCCATACTCCAGACAACTATGGCTACACCTTC
CSASHTPDNYGYTF
>NA|TRBJ1-5|NA|TRBV12-3/TRBV12-4
TGTGCCAGCAGTCGCGGGGAGCCTAATCAGCCCCAGCATTTT
CASSRGEPNQPQHF
>many|TRBJ2-7|NA|TRBV10-3
TGTGCCATCAGGGAGGGCATCGGTTACGAGCAGTACTTC
CAIREGIGYEQYF
>NA|TRBJ2-1|NA|TRBV7-2
TGTGCCAGCAGCTTAGCGGCTGGCAATTACAATGAGCAGTTCTTC
CASSLAAGNYNEQFF
>few|TRBJ1-1|NA|TRBV7-9
TGTGCCAGCAGCTCAAGCTCACGGGGAGCTTTCTTT
CASSSSSRGAFF
>few|TRBJ1-1|NA|TRBV10-2
TGCGCCAGCAGTGCCCACGGGACACTTAACACTGAAGCTTTCTTT
CASSAHGTLNTEAFF
>few|TRBJ2-7|NA|TRBV12-3/TRBV12-4
TGTGCCAGCAGTCCCTGGCCCGGACACGAGCAGTACTTC
CASSPWPGHEQYF
>few|TRBJ2-5|TRBD2|TRBV12-3/TRBV12-4
TGTGCCAGCAGGACCGGGACTAGAATGAAGACCCAGTACTTC
CASRTGTRMKTQYF
>NA|TRBJ1-5|NA|TRBV20-1
TGCAGTGCTAGGGGCGCAGCGAATCAGCCCCAGCATTTT
CSARGAANQPQHF
>NA|TRBJ2-2|NA|TRBV19
TGTGCCAGTACAAGCATAGGGGCCGCGAACACCGGGGAGCTGTTTTTT
CASTSIGAANTGELFF
>many|TRBJ1-5|NA|TRBV12-3/TRBV12-4
TGTGCCAGCAGTTTGGTCAACCCGGATCAGCCCCAGCATTTT
CASSLVNPDQPQHF
>NA|TRBJ2-7|NA|TRBV20-1
TGCAGTGCCAAATCCCCTAGCCCTATGAACGAGCAGTACTTC
CSAKSPSPMNEQYF
>NA|TRBJ2-7|NA|TRBV4-2
TGTGCCATGGGCCCCGGACGCCTCTGCTGGGAACTGTACTTC
CAMGPGRLCWELYF
>NA|TRBJ2-5|TRBD2|TRBV12-3/TRBV12-4
TGTGCCAGCACGCTAGCGGGAACAGAGACCCAGTACTTC
CASTLAGTETQYF
>NA|TRBJ1-4|TRBD1|TRBV14
TGTGCCAGCAGCCAAGTAGGGGACAGGAATGAAAAACTGTTTTTT
CASSQVGDRNEKLFF
>NA|TRBJ2-1|NA|TRBV24-1
TGTGCCACCAGTGCCCAGCCCTACAATGAGCAGTTCTTC
CATSAQPYNEQFF
>many|TRBJ2-5|NA|TRBV9
TGTGCCAGCAGCCCCCGACCGATAGAGACCCAGTACTTC
CASSPRPIETQYF
>few|TRBJ1-2|NA|TRBV19
TGTGCCAGTACCTTACGGGACGCCGGATATCCTAACTATGGCTACACCTTC
CASTLRDAGYPNYGYTF
>NA|TRBJ2-5|NA|TRBV7-2
TGTGCCAGCAGCTTGACCCCGGGACACCGGGCAACTCCCCAGTACTTC
CASSLTPGHRATPQYF
>NA|TRBJ2-3|NA|TRBV20-1
TGCAGTGCTATTATCTACTACTACACAGATACGCAGTATTTT
CSAIIYYYTDTQYF
>NA|TRBJ2-3|TRBD1|TRBV24-1
TGTGCCACCAGCTCTACAGGGGGACTGGGAGATACGCAGTATTTT
CATSSTGGLGDTQYF
>NA|TRBJ2-5|TRBD2|TRBV5-5
TGTGCCAGCAGCTTAATGACTAGCGTGTACCAAGAGACCCAGTACTTC
CASSLMTSVYQETQYF
>NA|TRBJ2-7|TRBD2|TRBV5-1
TGCGCCAGCAGCGGATCTAGCGGGGTGACGGGCGAGCAGTACTTC
CASSGSSGVTGEQYF
>NA|TRBJ2-2|NA|TRBV27
TGTGCCAGCCGCCGGGTTAAGGACACCGGGGAGCTGTTTTTT
CASRRVKDTGELFF
>NA|TRBJ2-1|NA|TRBV5-1
TGCGCCAGCAGCTCCGTGGGATTCAATGAGCAGTTCTTC
CASSSVGFNEQFF
>NA|TRBJ1-6|NA|TRBV28
TGTGCCAGCAGGGTGAAGGGGTCACCCCTCCACTTT
CASRVKGSPLHF
>NA|TRBJ2-5|NA|TRBV12-3/TRBV12-4
TGTGCCAGCAGCCCTAGGGCCCACGGGGAGACCCAGTACTTC
CASSPRAHGETQYF
>few|TRBJ2-7|TRBD2|TRBV4-2
TGTGCCAGCAGCCATCGGCGGGAGGTTTACGAGCAGTACTTC
CASSHRREVYEQYF
>few|TRBJ1-2|TRBD1|TRBV20-1
TGCAGTGCTAGAGATCCCGGGACAGGGTCCGATGGCTACACCTTC
CSARDPGTGSDGYTF
>many|TRBJ2-3|TRBD2|TRBV12-3/TRBV12-4
TGTGCCAGCAGTTTTAGACTAGCGGGGAGCACAGATACGCAGTATTTT
CASSFRLAGSTDTQYF
>NA|TRBJ2-7|NA|TRBV10-3
TGTGCCATCATAGCGACAGAAACCTACGAGCAGTACTTC
CAIIATETYEQYF
>few|TRBJ1-2|NA|TRBV20-1
TGCAGTGCCGCCGAAAGGGGAAACTATGGCTACACCTTC
CSAAERGNYGYTF
>many|TRBJ2-7|NA|TRBV6-5
TGTGCCAGCAGCTACTCCCGGAACGAGCAGTACTTC
CASSYSRNEQYF
>few|TRBJ2-6|NA|TRBV12-3/TRBV12-4
TGTGCCAGCAGGTTTAGCTCTGGGGCCAACGTCCTGACTTTC
CASRFSSGANVLTF
>many|TRBJ2-1|NA|TRBV12-3/TRBV12-4
TGTGCCAGCAGTTTTCGGTACAATGAGCAGTTCTTC
CASSFRYNEQFF
>few|TRBJ2-7|TRBD2|TRBV20-1
TGCAGTGCTAGGGGGGCGGCTAGCGGGAGTGTCGAGCAGTACTTC
CSARGAASGSVEQYF
>few|TRBJ2-3|NA|TRBV24-1
TGTGCCACCAGTGATTCCCGTTTCCCGGGGGATACGCAGTATTTT
CATSDSRFPGDTQYF
>NA|TRBJ2-1|NA|TRBV10-3
TGTGCCATCATCGCGGAGCTACACAATGAGCAGTTCTTC
CAIIAELHNEQFF
>NA|TRBJ1-2|NA|TRBV7-2
TGTGCCAGCAGCTTAATCCAGGGGTACGGCTACACCTTC
CASSLIQGYGYTF
>many|TRBJ2-5|TRBD1|TRBV10-2
TGCGCCAGCAGTGAGCTCGTGACAGGGGGCGAGACCCAGTACTTC
CASSELVTGGETQYF
>NA|TRBJ2-3|TRBD2|TRBV6-2/TRBV6-3
TGTGCCAGCAGTCAACTAGCGGGAGAGGAAGATACGCAGTATTTT
CASSQLAGEEDTQYF
>few|TRBJ2-3|NA|TRBV11-2
TGTGCCAACGGAGAGGCTAGCACAGATACGCAGTATTTT
CANGEASTDTQYF
>NA|TRBJ2-2|TRBD1|TRBV5-1
TGCGCCAGTAACAGGGGCGACACCGGGGAGCTGTTTTTT
CASNRGDTGELFF
>few|TRBJ2-7|TRBD1|TRBV6-1
TGTGCCAGCGGAACAGGGGGGAGCTCCTACGAGCAGTACTTC
CASGTGGSSYEQYF
>NA|TRBJ2-3|TRBD1|TRBV7-2
TGTGCCAGCAGCTTAGCGAGGGACAGGTTAACAGATACGCAGTATTTT
CASSLARDRLTDTQYF
>many|TRBJ1-5|TRBD1|TRBV6-1
TGTGCCAGCAGTCCCGGGACAGGGGAGGGGGACAATCAGCCCCAGCATTTT
CASSPGTGEGDNQPQHF
>many|TRBJ2-5|NA|TRBV7-2
TGTGCCAGCAGCTTCGGGAGTAAAGAGACCCAGTACTTC
CASSFGSKETQYF
>NA|TRBJ2-1|NA|TRBV7-2
TGTGCCAGCAGCTTAAGTGCGCCGAACTACAATGAGCAGTTCTTC
CASSLSAPNYNEQFF